The sequence of this TCR beta chain was determined in a study of blood T cell repertoires in COVID-19 (TCRdb year 2020). Regarding the research as a whole: Samples covering the acute and convalescent phases of COVID-19 were provided by collaborators in the United States, Italy and Spain. The repertoires were released in a freely available public database meant as a resource for research on the immune response to SARS-CoV-2. Where HLA class I and class II types were available, the types were taken from metadata supplied by the sample provider, not from assay-based typing. The dataset comprised deeply sampled blood TCRbeta repertoires from subjects exposed to, actively infected with, or recovered from COVID-19. The samples were drawn from the first 160 participants of the ongoing ImmuneRACE study and from 1,254 subjects provided by 6 global collaborators. The material from the prospective study consisted of cDNA or gDNA derived from T cells, B-cell-depleted T cells, or PBMCs. A de-identified subject ID, COVID-19 status, age in years and sex were almost always included in the sample metadata. Overall results and qualifications from the work: Clinical and demographic metadata were provided uncurated, with the amount varying by source and participant.

TCRbeta CDR3 regions were amplified from genomic DNA by means of the immunoSEQ Assay, a bias-controlled multiplex PCR. The authors' analysis ran thus. Within the assay, amplification of reference gene primers was used to estimate how many nucleated cells each sample contained. Sequence reads were collapsed and filtered to measure the absolute abundance of every unique TCRbeta CDR3 rearrangement. Productive Simpson clonality was computed per sample as the square root of Simpson's diversity index over productive rearrangements. Sourced from immuneACCESS, this table was stored by TCRdb with only in-frame sequences that have V and J called. A share of the clones is absent; for the studies checked, an unresolved V gene accounts for under half, and the remainder has no known explanation. V and J calls and clone size are given by that table; D and trimming were obtained from the DNA. The sample table shows 110,000 or so clones, and approximately 85% are seen once. The top ten clonotypes cover 9.5% to 13% of the sample.

Taken from cysteine to phenylalanine, the CDR3 has 16 residues. CDR3 DNA only is kept here, 48 bases in frame from base 1. According to the germline V gene (reference sequence), CDR1 reads LNHDA and CDR2 reads SQIVND. The germline ends are 22 bases apart after V is trimmed by 5 bases and J by 5 bases. The collaborating institutions used their own protocols to collect whole blood in K2EDTA tubes. For TCRbeta analysis, collaborators shipped samples in one of three forms: frozen whole blood, isolated PBMCs, or DNA extracted from either of those sample types. To note about this clone: There is no known antigen for this receptor. No much larger clone is present one base from it, and per-base qualities are unavailable.

The specimen sequenced was peripheral blood. This receptor chain uses TRBV19 and TRBJ2-7; a tentative D call is TRBD1 (6 bases match). The TCR was taken from a human donor in a cohort sampled during active COVID-19. The CDR3 is CASSPASIQGRHEQYF. The nucleotides read TGTGCCAGTAGTCCTGCCTCGATACAGGGAAGGCACGAGCAGTACTTC.